This TCR beta chain derives from a study of Ad26.COV2.S vaccination and SARS-CoV-2 variants. Study-wide background: Donor joined the COV1001 Ad26.COV2.S trial arm.

Repertoires were generated with immunoSEQ multiplex PCR, while TCRdb's copy carries only in-frame clones and drops some. The sample contains about 680,000 clones, more than 80% of which appear only once. The germline V gene has CDR1 KGHDR and CDR2 SFDVKD. Trimming took 3 bases from V and 2 from J, leaving 4 bases between them. CDR3 size: 13 residues. The treatment is: 15 to 20 received Ad26.COV2.S at low or high dose, single or two shots; roughly five received placebo; per-sample allocation not given. Day 63 following the first vaccine or placebo injection was when the samples were taken. Concerning this clone: The same CDR3 arises from other DNA sequences in this sample as well.

The chain links TRBV24-1 to TRBJ1-5; no firm D call. This clonotype was obtained from a person aged 18 to 65 who received the Ad26.COV2.S COVID-19 vaccine or a placebo. The sequencing here drew on peripheral blood, taken in a trial of Ad26.COV2.S vaccine versus placebo. CDR3 amino acids: CATSDLGNQPQHF. CDR3 sequence (DNA): TGTGCCACCAGTGATCTCGGCAATCAGCCCCAGCATTTT.